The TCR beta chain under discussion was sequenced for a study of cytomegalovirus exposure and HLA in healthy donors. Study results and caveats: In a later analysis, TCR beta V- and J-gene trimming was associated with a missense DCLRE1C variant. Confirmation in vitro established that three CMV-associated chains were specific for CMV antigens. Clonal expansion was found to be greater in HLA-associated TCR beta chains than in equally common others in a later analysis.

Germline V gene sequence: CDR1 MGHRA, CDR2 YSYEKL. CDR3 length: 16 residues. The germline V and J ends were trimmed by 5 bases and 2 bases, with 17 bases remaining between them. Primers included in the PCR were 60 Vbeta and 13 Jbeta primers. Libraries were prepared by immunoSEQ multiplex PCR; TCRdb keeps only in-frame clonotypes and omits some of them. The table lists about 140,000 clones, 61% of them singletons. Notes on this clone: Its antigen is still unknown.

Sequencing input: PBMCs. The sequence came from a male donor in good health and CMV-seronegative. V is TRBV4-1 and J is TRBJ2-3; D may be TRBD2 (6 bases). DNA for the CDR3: TGCGCCAGCAGCTCCTTCTCCCAGGGACTCACAGATACGCAGTATTTT. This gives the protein CASSSFSQGLTDTQYF.